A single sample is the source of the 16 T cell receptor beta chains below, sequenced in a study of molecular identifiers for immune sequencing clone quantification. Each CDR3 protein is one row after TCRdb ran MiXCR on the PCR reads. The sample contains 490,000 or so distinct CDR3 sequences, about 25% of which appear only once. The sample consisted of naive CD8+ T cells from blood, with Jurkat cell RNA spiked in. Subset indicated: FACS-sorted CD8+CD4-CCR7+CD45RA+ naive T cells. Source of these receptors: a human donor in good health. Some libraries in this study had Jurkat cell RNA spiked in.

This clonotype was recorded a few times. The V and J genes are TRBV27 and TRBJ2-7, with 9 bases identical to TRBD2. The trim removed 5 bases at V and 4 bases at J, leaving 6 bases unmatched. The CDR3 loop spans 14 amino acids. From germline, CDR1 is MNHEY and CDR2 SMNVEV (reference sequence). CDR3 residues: CASSLTSGQYEQYF. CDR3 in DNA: TGTGCCAGCAGTCTGACTAGCGGCCAGTACGAGCAGTACTTC.

The CDR3 here is CSVVVVGSGGVIPTDTQYF. As DNA, the CDR3 is TGCAGCGTTGTAGTCGTGGGTAGCGGGGGGGTAATACCCACAGATACGCAGTATTTT. J is TRBJ2-3 and V is TRBV29-1; 11 bases line up with TRBD2. Germline-derived CDR1 and CDR2 are SQVTM and ANQGSEA. J gave up 2 bases and V 4 bases, and 17 bases lay outside the gene matches. The CDR3 loop spans 19 amino acids.

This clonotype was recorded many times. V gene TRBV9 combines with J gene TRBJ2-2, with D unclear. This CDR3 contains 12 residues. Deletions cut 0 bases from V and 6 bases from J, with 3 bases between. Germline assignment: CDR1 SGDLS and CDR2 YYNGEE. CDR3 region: CASSVVAGELFF. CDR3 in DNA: TGTGCCAGCAGCGTAGTTGCCGGGGAGCTGTTTTTT.

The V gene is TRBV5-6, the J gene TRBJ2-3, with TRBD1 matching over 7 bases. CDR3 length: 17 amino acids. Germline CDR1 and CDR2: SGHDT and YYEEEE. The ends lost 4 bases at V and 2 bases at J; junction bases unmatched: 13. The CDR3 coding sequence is TGTGCCAGCAGCCCGGGCCCGGGGACAGCAAACACAGATACGCAGTATTTT. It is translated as CASSPGPGTANTDTQYF.

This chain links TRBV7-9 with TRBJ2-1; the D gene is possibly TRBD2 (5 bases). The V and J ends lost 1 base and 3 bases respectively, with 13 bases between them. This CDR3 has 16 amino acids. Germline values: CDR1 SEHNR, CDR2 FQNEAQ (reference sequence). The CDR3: CASSLDSVRFYNEQFF. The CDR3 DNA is TGTGCCAGCAGCTTAGATAGCGTCCGATTCTACAATGAGCAGTTCTTC. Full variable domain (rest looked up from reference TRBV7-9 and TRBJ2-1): DTGVSQNPRHKITKRGQNVTFRCDPISEHNRLYWYRQTLGQGPEFLTYFQNEAQLEKSRLLSDRFSAERPKGSFSTLEIQRTEQGDSAMYLCASSLDSVRFYNEQFFGPGTRLTVL.

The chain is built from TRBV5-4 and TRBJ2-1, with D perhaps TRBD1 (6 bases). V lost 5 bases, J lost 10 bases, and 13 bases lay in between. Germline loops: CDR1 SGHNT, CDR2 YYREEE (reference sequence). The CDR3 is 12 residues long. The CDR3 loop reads CASSLDGTEQFF. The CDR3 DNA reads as TGTGCCAGCAGTTTAGACGGGACAGAGCAGTTCTTC.

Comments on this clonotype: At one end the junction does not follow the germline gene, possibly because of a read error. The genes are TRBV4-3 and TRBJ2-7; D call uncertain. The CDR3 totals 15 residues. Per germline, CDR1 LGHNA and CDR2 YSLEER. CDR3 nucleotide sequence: TGCGCCGGCAGCCAAGATCGGCAAGGAAACTACGAGCAGTACTTC. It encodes CAGSQDRQGNYEQYF.

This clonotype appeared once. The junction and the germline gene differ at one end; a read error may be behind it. The CDR3 loop reads CSARDGTFSVSASNKQFF. In DNA form, the CDR3 reads TGCAGTGCTAGAGATGGGACGTTTTCAGTAAGTGCGAGCAATAAGCAGTTCTTC. The chain recombines TRBV20-1 with TRBJ2-1; D tentatively reads TRBD1 or TRBD2 (5 bases each). The germline V gene has CDR1 DFQATT and CDR2 SNEGSKA (reference sequence). The CDR3 consists of 18 residues.

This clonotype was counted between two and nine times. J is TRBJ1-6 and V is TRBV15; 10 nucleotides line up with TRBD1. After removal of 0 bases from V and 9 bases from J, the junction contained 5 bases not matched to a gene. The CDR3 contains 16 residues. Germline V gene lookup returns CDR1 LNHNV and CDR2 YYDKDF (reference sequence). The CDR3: CATSREGGTGVSPLHF. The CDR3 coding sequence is TGTGCCACCAGCAGAGAGGGGGGGACAGGGGTTTCACCCCTCCACTTT.

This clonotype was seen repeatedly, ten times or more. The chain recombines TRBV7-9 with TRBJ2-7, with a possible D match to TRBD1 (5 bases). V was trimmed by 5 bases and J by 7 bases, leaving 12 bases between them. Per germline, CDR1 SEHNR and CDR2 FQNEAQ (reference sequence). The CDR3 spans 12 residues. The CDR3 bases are TGTGCCAGCAGCGCAGGGTCGAGGGAGCAGTACTTC. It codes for CASSAGSREQYF.

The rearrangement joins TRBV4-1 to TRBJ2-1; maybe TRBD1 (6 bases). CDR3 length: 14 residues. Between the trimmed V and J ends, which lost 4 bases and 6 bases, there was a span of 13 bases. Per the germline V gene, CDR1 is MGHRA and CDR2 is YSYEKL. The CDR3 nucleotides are TGCGCCAGCAGCCCCCGGCCAGGGGTCAATGAGCAGTTCTTC. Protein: CASSPRPGVNEQFF.

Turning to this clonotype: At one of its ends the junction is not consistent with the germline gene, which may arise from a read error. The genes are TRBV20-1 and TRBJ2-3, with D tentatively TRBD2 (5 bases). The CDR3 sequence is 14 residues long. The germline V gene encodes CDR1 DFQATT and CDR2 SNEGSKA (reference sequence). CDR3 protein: CSATSSGPTDSQYF. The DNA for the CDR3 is TGCAGTGCTACGTCGAGCGGACCCACAGATTCGCAGTATTTT.

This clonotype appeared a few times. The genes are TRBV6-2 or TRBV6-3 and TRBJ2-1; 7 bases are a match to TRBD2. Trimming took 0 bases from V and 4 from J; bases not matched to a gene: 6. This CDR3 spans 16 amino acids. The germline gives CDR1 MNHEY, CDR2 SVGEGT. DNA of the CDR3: TGTGCCAGCAGTTACTCGATTCTAGCGGAGTACAATGAGCAGTTCTTC. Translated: CASSYSILAEYNEQFF.

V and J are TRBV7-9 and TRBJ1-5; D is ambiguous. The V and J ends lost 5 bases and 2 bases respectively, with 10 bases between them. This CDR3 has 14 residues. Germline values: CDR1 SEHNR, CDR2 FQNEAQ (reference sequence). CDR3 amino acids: CASSHPGRNQPQHF. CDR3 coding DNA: TGTGCCAGCAGCCATCCGGGTCGCAATCAGCCCCAGCATTTT.

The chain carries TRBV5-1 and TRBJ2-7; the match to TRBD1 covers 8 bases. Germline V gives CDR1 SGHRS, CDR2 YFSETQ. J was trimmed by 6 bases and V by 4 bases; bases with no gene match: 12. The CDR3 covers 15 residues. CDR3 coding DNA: TGCGCCAGCAGCCAGGGGACAGGTGTCCTTTGCGAGCAGTACTTC. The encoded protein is CASSQGTGVLCEQYF.

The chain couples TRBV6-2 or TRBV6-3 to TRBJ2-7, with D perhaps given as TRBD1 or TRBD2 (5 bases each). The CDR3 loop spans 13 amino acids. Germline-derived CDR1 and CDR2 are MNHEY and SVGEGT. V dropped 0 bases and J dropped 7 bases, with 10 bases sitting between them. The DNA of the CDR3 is TGTGCCAGCAGTTACTCGAGGGGCAGAGAGCAGTACTTC. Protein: CASSYSRGREQYF.